The 27 T cell receptor beta chains given below trace back to one sample, sequenced in a study of T cells in women clearing cervical HPV infection. Libraries were prepared by immunoSEQ multiplex PCR; TCRdb keeps only in-frame clonotypes and omits some of them. The sample has tens of thousands of clones. The sample was blood buffy coat. These receptor sequences come from a woman between 18 and 75 years old with a cervical HPV16 infection that either progressed to CIN3+ or cleared (not recorded which).

A remark on this clone: The read comes to an end 3 residues before the CDR3 does, leaving the germline J gene to fill in the end. In the same sample, other DNA sequences code for this CDR3. J is TRBJ1-2 and V is TRBV2, with D uncertain. Per germline, CDR1 SNHLY and CDR2 FYNNEI. V was clipped by 5 bases and J by 3 bases, with 7 bases between them. This CDR3 is built from 12 residues. This chain's CDR3 is CASSPSDYGYTF. The covered CDR3 bases are TGTGCCAGCAGTCCTTCGGACTATGGC.

Concerning this clone itself: The read halts 3 residues ahead of the CDR3 end, with the missing end drawn from the germline J gene. V is TRBV20-1 and J is TRBJ2-1; TRBD2 agrees at 7 bases. The J segment lost 4 bases and the V segment lost 3 bases, leaving 9 bases of the junction unmatched. The CDR3 has 15 residues. Germline V gene data show CDR1 as DFQATT and CDR2 as SNEGSKA (reference sequence). CDR3 DNA (partial): TGCAGTGCTAGGGCCGTGCTAGCGGCTTACAATGAG. Amino acid sequence: CSARAVLAAYNE. The complete CDR3 protein is CSARAVLAAYNEQFF.

A word on this clone: The read terminates 3 residues before the CDR3 end, so the remaining end is supplied by the germline J gene. The chain links TRBV5-5 to TRBJ1-5; D gene ambiguous. The V and J ends lost 3 bases and 6 bases respectively, with 7 bases between them. Germline-derived CDR1 and CDR2 are SGHKS and YYEKEE (reference sequence). This CDR3 is 12 amino acids long. The part of the CDR3 DNA that was read is TGTGCCAGCAGCTCAAGTAGTCAGCCC. Translation: CASSSSSQP. The full CDR3 protein is CASSSSSQPQHF.

On this clone itself: With the read ending 3 residues before the CDR3 end, the germline J gene is used to fill in that end. J is TRBJ2-7 and V is TRBV5-4; TRBD2 aligns across 8 bases. Germline loops: CDR1 SGHNT, CDR2 YYREEE (reference sequence). This CDR3 is built from 15 residues. The trim removed 2 bases at V and 6 bases at J, leaving 10 bases unmatched. This CDR3 is CASSFYGGALGEQYF. CDR3 DNA (partial): TGTGCCAGCAGCTTTTACGGGGGGGCTCTCGGCGAG. Using reference TRBV5-4 and TRBJ2-7 for the parts outside the CDR3, the full variable domain is ETGVTQSPTHLIKTRGQQVTLRCSSQSGHNTVSWYQQALGQGPQFIFQYYREEENGRGNFPPRFSGLQFPNYSSELNVNALELDDSALYLCASSFYGGALGEQYFGPGTRLTVT.

About this clone itself: The junction and the germline gene differ at one end; a read error may be behind it. Read coverage stops 3 residues before the CDR3 terminus; the germline J gene supplies the remainder. Other DNA variants within this sample encode the same CDR3. This rearrangement joins TRBV30 to TRBJ1-3; 7 bases line up with TRBD1. This CDR3 comprises 19 residues. The germline V gene has CDR1 GTSNPN and CDR2 SVGIG (reference sequence). CDR3 loop: CAWRLGVLTGIDSGNTIYF. The sequenced CDR3 bases are TGTGCCTGGAGGCTGGGTGTTTTGACAGGGATCGACTCTGGAAACACA.

On this clone: The read stops 3 residues short of the end of the CDR3; the missing end is completed from the germline J gene. This chain joins TRBV7-9 and TRBJ2-7; D ambiguous. V shed 3 bases and J shed 3 bases, with 6 bases lying between them. This CDR3 spans 12 amino acids. Germline CDR1 is SEHNR and CDR2 is FQNEAQ (reference sequence). CDR3 bases read: TGTGCCAGCAGCTTGTCCGTCTACGAG. Amino acids: CASSLSVYE. The full CDR3 sequence reads CASSLSVYEQYF.

As to this clone: The read ends 3 residues before the CDR3 terminus; that terminus is restored from the germline J gene. The chain carries TRBV5-1 and TRBJ1-1; the match to TRBD1 covers 9 bases. Looked up from germline, CDR1 is SGHRS and CDR2 is YFSETQ. This CDR3 is built from 18 residues. V shed 0 bases and J 0 bases; nucleotides not matched to a gene: 9. This chain's CDR3 is CASSLGMGQGSMNTEAFF. Incomplete CDR3 DNA: TGCGCCAGCAGCTTGGGAATGGGACAGGGTTCTATGAACACTGAA.

Comment on this clone: The CDR3 end is not reached by the read, which stops 3 residues before it; the germline J gene fills it in. This chain uses TRBV5-4 with TRBJ1-2; perhaps TRBD1 as D (6 bases). This CDR3 region has 14 residues. In germline, CDR1 is SGHNT, CDR2 YYREEE (reference sequence). Partial CDR3 DNA: TGTGCCAGCAGCTTGGCCAACAGGGTGGGCGGC. Translation gives CASSLANRVGG. The CDR3 in full is CASSLANRVGGYTF.

Concerning this clone itself: The CDR3 end lies 3 residues beyond the end of the read and is filled in from the germline J gene. The genes are TRBV5-4 and TRBJ1-3, with 9 nucleotides matching TRBD1. The CDR3 runs 15 residues. From germline, CDR1 is SGHNT and CDR2 YYREEE (reference sequence). The V gene end was trimmed by 0 bases and the J gene end by 7 bases; junction bases not matched to a gene: 5. CDR3 sequence reads: CASSLGGQGGNTIYF. The covered CDR3 bases are TGTGCCAGCAGCTTGGGGGGACAGGGCGGCAACACC. The full variable domain, its missing parts supplied by reference TRBV5-4 and TRBJ1-3, is ETGVTQSPTHLIKTRGQQVTLRCSSQSGHNTVSWYQQALGQGPQFIFQYYREEENGRGNFPPRFSGLQFPNYSSELNVNALELDDSALYLCASSLGGQGGNTIYFGEGSWLTVV.

Turning to this clone: The read is 3 residues too short to cover the CDR3 end, so that end is filled in from the germline J gene. This rearrangement joins TRBV18 to TRBJ2-3; TRBD2 matches at 12 bases. J was trimmed by 3 bases and V by 2 bases; bases with no gene match: 9. From germline, CDR1 is KGHSH and CDR2 LQKENI. The length of the CDR3 is 18 residues. The part of the CDR3 DNA that was read is TGTGCCAGCTCACCAATTCCTCTAGCGGGGGGGCTAACAGATACG. Protein sequence: CASSPIPLAGGLTDT. The full CDR3 protein reads CASSPIPLAGGLTDTQYF.

Note on this clone: The CDR3 extends 3 residues past the end of the read, so its final part is completed from the germline J gene. This chain uses TRBV7-6 with TRBJ1-2; TRBD1 is a possible D gene (5 bases). This CDR3 has 13 residues. The V gene lost 1 base and the J gene lost 4 bases, with 7 bases spanning the gap. CDR1 is SGHVS and CDR2 is FNYEAQ in the germline V gene. The covered CDR3 bases are TGTGCCAGCAGCTTAGATGACAGCTATGGC. Translated: CASSLDDSYG. The CDR3 in full is CASSLDDSYGYTF. Together with reference TRBV7-6 and TRBJ1-2, the CDR3 gives the full variable domain: GAGVSQSPRYKVTKRGQDVALRCDPISGHVSLYWYRQALGQGPEFLTYFNYEAQQDKSGLPNDRFSAERPEGSISTLTIQRTEQRDSAMYRCASSLDDSYGYTFGSGTRLTVV.

Concerning this clone itself: The read halts 3 residues ahead of the CDR3 end, with the missing end drawn from the germline J gene. This chain connects TRBV20-1 to TRBJ1-4, with 10 nucleotides matching TRBD1. The CDR3 is made up of 15 amino acids. V lost 2 bases, J lost 3 bases, and 3 bases stayed unmatched. Germline CDR1 reads DFQATT; CDR2 reads SNEGSKA (reference sequence). The sequenced CDR3 bases are TGCAGTGCTAGAAAGACAGGGGGCCCTAATGAAAAA. The encoded protein is CSARKTGGPNEK. The entire CDR3 protein reads CSARKTGGPNEKLFF.

Points on this clone: The read falls 3 residues short of the CDR3 end, and the missing part is taken from the germline J gene. J is TRBJ2-7 and V is TRBV19, with a tentative D call TRBD2 (6 bases). Trimming stripped 3 bases from V and 6 bases from J, with 21 bases between. This CDR3 has 16 amino acids. Per the germline V gene, CDR1 is LNHDA and CDR2 is SQIVND (reference sequence). CDR3 protein: CASSIFGGGAAGEQYF. The sequenced part of the CDR3 DNA is TGTGCCAGTAGTATCTTTGGAGGAGGGGCCGCCGGCGAG.

Of note for this clone: Read sequence stops 3 residues before the CDR3 end, and the germline J gene provides the missing end. This chain connects TRBV20-1 to TRBJ1-4; 8 bases line up with TRBD1. Germline lookup yields CDR1 DFQATT and CDR2 SNEGSKA (reference sequence). V lost 5 bases to trimming and J lost 8 bases; unmatched junction nucleotides: 7. This CDR3 contains 13 residues. The sequenced part of the CDR3 DNA is TGCAGTGCTCAACAGGGGGGGAACGAAAAA. Its protein product is CSAQQGGNEK. The whole CDR3 sequence is CSAQQGGNEKLFF.

A word on this clone: The sequence runs out 3 residues before the end of the CDR3; the remainder is reconstructed from the germline J gene. The chain carries TRBV11-2 and TRBJ2-6; tentatively, D is TRBD1 (5 bases). Germline V gene sequence: CDR1 SGHAT, CDR2 FQNNGV. CDR3 length: 13 residues. CDR3 in amino acids: CASSLEGARVLTF. The CDR3 DNA, read in part, is TGTGCCAGCAGCTTAGAAGGGGCGCGGGTC.

With regard to this clone: The missing CDR3 end, 3 residues past where the read stops, is filled in from the germline J gene. The chain uses TRBV2 and TRBJ1-2, with 12 bases that match TRBD1. This CDR3 has 16 residues. Germline V gene sequence: CDR1 SNHLY, CDR2 FYNNEI. CDR3 region: CASSETRDRGRRGYTF. CDR3 DNA (partial): TGTGCCAGCAGTGAAACAAGGGACAGGGGGCGTCGAGGC.

About this clone itself: The read is 3 residues too short to cover the CDR3 end, so that end is filled in from the germline J gene. V is TRBV20-1 and J is TRBJ1-2, with 10 bases matching TRBD1. Germline loops: CDR1 DFQATT, CDR2 SNEGSKA (reference sequence). The CDR3 is made up of 14 amino acids. CDR3 bases read: TGCAGTGCTCTCCTGACAGGGGGCAGTGAGACC. This codes for CSALLTGGSET. The whole CDR3 sequence is CSALLTGGSETYTF.

On this clone: Read data end 3 residues before the CDR3 end; the end is taken from the germline J gene. The chain uses TRBV12-3 or TRBV12-4 and TRBJ2-3, with D unclear. Trimming shortened V by 3 bases and J by 5 bases, and 9 bases separated the two germline ends. CDR3 size: 13 residues. The CDR3 bases that were read are TGTGCCAGCAGTTTGTCGACTCGAGATACG. Translated, it gives CASSLSTRDT. The whole CDR3 sequence is CASSLSTRDTQYF.

Remarks on this clone: The sequence runs out 3 residues before the end of the CDR3; the remainder is reconstructed from the germline J gene. The chain joins TRBV18 to TRBJ1-2, with 7 bases lining up with TRBD1. The germline V gene encodes CDR1 KGHSH and CDR2 LQKENI. V lost 5 bases, J lost 6 bases, and 0 bases stayed unmatched. The CDR3 consists of 11 residues. CDR3 sequence: CASSGTDGYTF. The sequenced CDR3 bases are TGTGCCAGCTCAGGGACAGATGGC.

As concerns this clone: One junction end disagrees with the germline gene, perhaps due to a read error. From the germline J gene comes the end of the CDR3, since the read stops 3 residues before it. The J gene is TRBJ1-3, the V gene TRBV19; possible D gene TRBD1, 5 bases. The CDR3 covers 15 residues. CDR1 and CDR2 from the germline V gene are LNHDA and SQIVND (reference sequence). The CDR3 bases that were read are TGTGCCAGTAGACGATTTTGGGGGACTGGAAACACT. As protein: CASRRFWGTGNT. The entire CDR3 is CASRRFWGTGNTIYF.

Remarks on this clone: The read is 3 residues too short to cover the CDR3 end, so that end is filled in from the germline J gene. The V call is TRBV2, the J call TRBJ2-1, with no clear D. Germline loops: CDR1 SNHLY, CDR2 FYNNEI. The CDR3 extends over 10 amino acids. V lost 6 bases to trimming and J lost 8 bases, with 5 bases between them. The CDR3 DNA, read in part, is TGTGCCAGCAGGGCTCATGAG. It encodes CASRAHE. The whole CDR3 is CASRAHEQFF. Looking up the rest from reference TRBV2 and TRBJ2-1 gives the full variable domain: EPEVTQTPSHQVTQMGQEVILRCVPISNHLYFYWYRQILGQKVEFLVSFYNNEISEKSEIFDDQFSVERPDGSNFTLKIRSTKLEDSAMYFCASRAHEQFFGPGTRLTVL.

A note on this clone: The read is 3 residues too short to cover the CDR3 end, so that end is filled in from the germline J gene. The chain links TRBV5-6 to TRBJ1-6; weak D call: TRBD1 (5 bases). Germline V gene sequence: CDR1 SGHDT, CDR2 YYEEEE. This CDR3 comprises 14 residues. Trimming removed 0 bases from V and 6 bases from J, with 7 bases in between. The CDR3 region is CASSLGQTNSPLHF. The sequenced CDR3 bases are TGTGCCAGCAGCTTGGGACAGACTAATTCACCC.

On this clone: The missing CDR3 end, 3 residues past where the read stops, is filled in from the germline J gene. The chain has TRBV10-3 and TRBJ1-4, with a weak D call TRBD1 (6 bases). CDR3 length: 14 residues. The germline CDR1 and CDR2 sequences are ENHRY and SYGVKD. Here the CDR3 reads CAISRDTHNSPLFF. The part of the CDR3 DNA that was read is TGTGCCATCAGCCGGGACACCCATAATTCACCA.

Notes on this clone: Germline and junction disagree at one end, which may indicate a read error. From the germline J gene comes the end of the CDR3, since the read stops 3 residues before it. The same CDR3 is also encoded by other DNA sequences in this sample. This chain uses TRBV19 with TRBJ1-2; no clear D. CDR3 size: 14 residues. Germline assignment: CDR1 LNHDA and CDR2 SQIVND (reference sequence). This chain's CDR3 is CASSIGSGNYGYTF. CDR3 bases read: TGTGCCAGTAGTATCGGCAGCGGGAACTATGGG. Using reference TRBV19 and TRBJ1-2 for the parts outside the CDR3, the full variable domain is DGGITQSPKYLFRKEGQNVTLSCEQNLNHDAMYWYRQDPGQGLRLIYYSQIVNDFQKGDIAEGYSVSREKKESFPLTVTSAQKNPTAFYLCASSIGSGNYGYTFGSGTRLTVV.

Comment on this clone: Sequencing ends 3 residues short of the CDR3 end; the germline J gene provides the rest. The chain joins TRBV4-2 to TRBJ2-7; the match to TRBD1 covers 7 bases. J was trimmed by 3 bases and V by 1 base; bases with no gene match: 12. This CDR3 comprises 17 residues. The germline V gene encodes CDR1 LGHNA and CDR2 YNFKEQ. The CDR3 spells CASSQGSPGQILYEQYF. Incomplete CDR3 DNA: TGTGCCAGCAGCCAAGGCTCCCCGGGACAGATTCTCTACGAG.

Regarding this clone: The read ends 3 residues shy of where the CDR3 ends; the end is completed using the germline J gene. The V call is TRBV7-2, the J call TRBJ2-7, with 7 bases fitting TRBD1. The CDR3 is 15 amino acids. Germline-derived CDR1 and CDR2 are SGHTA and FQGNSA. V lost 1 base to trimming and J lost 6 bases; unmatched junction nucleotides: 9. Incomplete CDR3 DNA: TGTGCCAGCAGCTTAGTAGGGGGCCTTACTCTCGAG. Translation gives CASSLVGGLTLE. The whole CDR3 protein is CASSLVGGLTLEQYF.

As regards this clone: Read data end 3 residues before the CDR3 end; the end is taken from the germline J gene. The V call is TRBV20-1, the J call TRBJ2-1; 8 bases align to TRBD2. The CDR3 has 14 amino acids. The germline V gene encodes CDR1 DFQATT and CDR2 SNEGSKA (reference sequence). Trimming cost V 5 bases and J 1 base; bases outside gene matches: 4. CDR3 DNA, as far as it was read: TGCAGTGCTTCGGGGGGGGCTTCCTACAATGAG. Residues: CSASGGASYNE. The complete CDR3 sequence is CSASGGASYNEQFF.